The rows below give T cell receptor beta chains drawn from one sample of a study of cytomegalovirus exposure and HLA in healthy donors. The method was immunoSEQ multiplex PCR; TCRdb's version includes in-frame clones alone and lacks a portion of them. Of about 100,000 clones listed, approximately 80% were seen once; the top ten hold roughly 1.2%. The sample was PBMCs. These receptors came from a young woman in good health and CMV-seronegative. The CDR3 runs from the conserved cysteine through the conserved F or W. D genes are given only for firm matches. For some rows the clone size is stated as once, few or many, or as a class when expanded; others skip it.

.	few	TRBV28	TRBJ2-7	CASRTPGSYEQYF	TGTGCCAGCAGAACCCCGGGCTCCTACGAGCAGTACTTC
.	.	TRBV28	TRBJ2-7	CASSLFEGGEQYF	TGTGCCAGCAGTTTGTTCGAGGGTGGGGAGCAGTACTTC
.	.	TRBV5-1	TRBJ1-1	CASSRVSDTEAFF	TGCGCCAGCAGCCGGGTCTCGGACACTGAAGCTTTCTTT
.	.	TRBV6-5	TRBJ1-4	CASSYSQGATNEKLFF	TGTGCCAGCAGTTACTCCCAGGGTGCAACTAATGAAAAACTGTTTTTT
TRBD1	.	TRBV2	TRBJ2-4	CASSGQGIDKNIQYF	TGTGCCAGCTCGGGACAGGGGATAGACAAAAACATTCAGTACTTC
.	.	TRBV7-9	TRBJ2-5	CASSLNSQETQYF	TGTGCCAGCAGCTTAAACTCCCAAGAGACCCAGTACTTC
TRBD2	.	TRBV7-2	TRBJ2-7	CASSTQKGGSEQYF	TGTGCCAGCAGCACCCAAAAGGGCGGGAGCGAGCAGTACTTC
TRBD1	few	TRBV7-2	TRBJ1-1	CASSPHRGKIETEAFF	TGTGCCAGCAGCCCACACAGGGGCAAGATAGAAACTGAAGCTTTCTTT
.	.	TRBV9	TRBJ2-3	CASSVSVTSPTDTQYF	TGTGCCAGCAGCGTGAGTGTGACTAGTCCGACAGATACGCAGTATTTT
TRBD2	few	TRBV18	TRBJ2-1	CASSTLAGGYNEQFF	TGTGCCAGCTCAACGCTAGCGGGGGGGTACAATGAGCAGTTCTTC
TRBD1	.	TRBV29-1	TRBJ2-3	CSVVTGGTDTQYF	TGCAGCGTTGTCACAGGGGGCACAGATACGCAGTATTTT
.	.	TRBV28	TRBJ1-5	CASSRTSYSNQPQHF	TGTGCCAGCAGTAGGACAAGCTATAGCAATCAGCCCCAGCATTTT
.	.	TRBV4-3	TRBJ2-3	CASSQDPWGGASTDTQYF	TGCGCCAGCAGCCAAGACCCCTGGGGGGGGGCTAGCACAGATACGCAGTATTTT
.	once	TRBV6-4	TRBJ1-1	CASSEFMNTEAFF	TGTGCCAGCAGTGAGTTTATGAACACTGAAGCTTTCTTT
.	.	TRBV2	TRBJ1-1	CASSESSGRVTEAFF	TGTGCCAGCAGCGAATCCTCCGGGAGGGTCACTGAAGCTTTCTTT
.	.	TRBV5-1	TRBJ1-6	CASSVLTGTNSPLHF	TGCGCCAGCAGCGTGCTTACAGGGACCAATTCACCCCTCCACTTT
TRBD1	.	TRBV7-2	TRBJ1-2	CASSLGTGVTLNYGYTF	TGTGCCAGCAGCCTTGGGACAGGGGTCACTCTCAACTATGGCTACACCTTC
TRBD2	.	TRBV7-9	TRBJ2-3	CASSFLGGVGAVDTQYF	TGTGCCAGCAGCTTTTTGGGGGGGGTTGGGGCCGTGGATACGCAGTATTTT
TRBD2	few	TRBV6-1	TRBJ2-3	CASSGGLAGSDTQYF	TGTGCCAGCTCTGGTGGACTAGCGGGGTCAGATACGCAGTATTTT
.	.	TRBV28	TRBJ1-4	CASSRVGAGSQKLFF	TGTGCCAGCAGTCGGGTGGGGGCCGGTTCCCAAAAACTGTTTTTT
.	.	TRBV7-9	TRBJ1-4	CASSLSATNEKLFF	TGTGCCAGCAGCCTCTCCGCAACTAATGAAAAACTGTTTTTT
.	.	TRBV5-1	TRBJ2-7	CASSLEWAVATYEQYF	TGCGCCAGCAGCTTGGAGTGGGCCGTTGCGACGTACGAGCAGTACTTC
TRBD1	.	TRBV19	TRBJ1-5	CASSSGTGVNQPQHF	TGTGCCAGTAGTTCCGGGACAGGAGTCAATCAGCCCCAGCATTTT
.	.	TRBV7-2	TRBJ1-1	CASSYDSIMNTEAFF	TGTGCCAGCAGCTACGACAGCATCATGAACACTGAAGCTTTCTTT
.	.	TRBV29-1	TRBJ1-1	CSVEGGGTEAFF	TGCAGCGTTGAGGGGGGTGGGACTGAAGCTTTCTTT
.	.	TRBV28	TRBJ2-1	CASSLVGDGLRNEQFF	TGTGCCAGCAGTTTAGTGGGAGACGGGCTCAGGAATGAGCAGTTCTTC
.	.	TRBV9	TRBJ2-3	CASSVLQDTQYF	TGTGCCAGCAGCGTATTACAGGATACGCAGTATTTT
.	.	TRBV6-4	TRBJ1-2	CASSDGGFYGYTF	TGTGCCAGCAGTGACGGGGGGTTCTATGGCTACACCTTC
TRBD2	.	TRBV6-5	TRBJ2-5	CASSSGLAGGQETQYF	TGTGCCAGCAGTTCGGGACTAGCGGGAGGTCAAGAGACCCAGTACTTC
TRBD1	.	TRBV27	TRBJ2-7	CASSDHRDRANLGSEQYF	TGTGCCAGCAGTGACCACCGGGACAGGGCCAATCTAGGCTCCGAGCAGTACTTC
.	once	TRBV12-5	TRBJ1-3	CASGFHSRDDRTGNTIYF	TGTGCTAGTGGTTTCCATTCAAGGGATGACAGGACTGGAAACACCATATATTTT
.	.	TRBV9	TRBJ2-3	CASSVGLYTGTDTQYF	TGTGCCAGCAGCGTAGGACTTTACACGGGCACAGATACGCAGTATTTT
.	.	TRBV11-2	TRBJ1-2	CASSATGMRGYTF	TGTGCCAGCAGCGCAACAGGAATGAGGGGCTACACCTTC
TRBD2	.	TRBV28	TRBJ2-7	CASSLFPGTSGGAYEQYF	TGTGCCAGCAGTTTATTCCCGGGGACTAGCGGGGGGGCCTACGAGCAGTACTTC
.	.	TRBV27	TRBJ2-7	CASRDPGFSEQYF	TGTGCCAGCAGAGACCCAGGCTTCAGCGAGCAGTACTTC
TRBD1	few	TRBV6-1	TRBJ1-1	CASRPTGGDTEAFF	TGTGCCAGCAGACCGACAGGGGGCGACACTGAAGCTTTCTTT
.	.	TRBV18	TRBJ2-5	CASSPYSGDETQYF	TGTGCCAGCTCACCGTACTCAGGGGACGAGACCCAGTACTTC
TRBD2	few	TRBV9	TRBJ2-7	CASSRTSGSYEQYF	TGTGCCAGCAGTCGGACTAGCGGGAGTTACGAGCAGTACTTC
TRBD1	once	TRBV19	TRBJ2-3	CASSTLRRGLGTDTQYF	TGTGCCAGTAGTACACTCCGAAGGGGGCTAGGCACAGATACGCAGTATTTT
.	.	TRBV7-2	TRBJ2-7	CASSPFGSPGYEQYF	TGTGCCAGCAGCCCATTTGGCTCCCCGGGCTACGAGCAGTACTTC
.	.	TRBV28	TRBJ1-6	CASNGPGENSPLHF	TGTGCCAGCAATGGGCCAGGGGAAAATTCACCCCTCCACTTT